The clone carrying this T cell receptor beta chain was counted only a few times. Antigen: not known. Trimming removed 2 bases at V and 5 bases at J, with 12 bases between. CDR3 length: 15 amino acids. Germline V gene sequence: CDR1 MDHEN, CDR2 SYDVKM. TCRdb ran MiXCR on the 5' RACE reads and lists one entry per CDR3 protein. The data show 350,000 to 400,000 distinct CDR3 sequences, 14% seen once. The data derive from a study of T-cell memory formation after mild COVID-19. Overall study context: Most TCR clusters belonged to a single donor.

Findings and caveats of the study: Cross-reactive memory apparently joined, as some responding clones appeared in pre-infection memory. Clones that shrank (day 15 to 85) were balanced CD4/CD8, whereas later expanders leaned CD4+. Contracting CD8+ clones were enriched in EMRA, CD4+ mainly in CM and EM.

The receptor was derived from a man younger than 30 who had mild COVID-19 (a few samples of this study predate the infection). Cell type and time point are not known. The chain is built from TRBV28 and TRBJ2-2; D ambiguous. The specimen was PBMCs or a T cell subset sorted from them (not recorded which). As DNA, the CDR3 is TGTGCCAGCAGTTTAGGCGCTAGAGAAACCGGGGAGCTGTTTTTT. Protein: CASSLGARETGELFF.